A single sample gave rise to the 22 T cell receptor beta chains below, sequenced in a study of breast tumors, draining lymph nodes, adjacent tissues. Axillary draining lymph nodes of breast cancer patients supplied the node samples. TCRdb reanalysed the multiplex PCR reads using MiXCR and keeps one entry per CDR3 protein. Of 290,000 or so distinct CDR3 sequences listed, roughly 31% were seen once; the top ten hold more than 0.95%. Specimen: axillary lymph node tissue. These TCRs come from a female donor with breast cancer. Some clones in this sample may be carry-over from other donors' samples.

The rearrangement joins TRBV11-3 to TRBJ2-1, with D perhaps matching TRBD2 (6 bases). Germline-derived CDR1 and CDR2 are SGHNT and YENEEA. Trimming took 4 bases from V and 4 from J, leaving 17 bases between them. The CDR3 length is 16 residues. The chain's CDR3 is CASSSPTSSIYNEQFF. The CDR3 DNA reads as TGTGCCAGCAGCTCCCCGACTAGTTCAATTTACAATGAGCAGTTCTTC.

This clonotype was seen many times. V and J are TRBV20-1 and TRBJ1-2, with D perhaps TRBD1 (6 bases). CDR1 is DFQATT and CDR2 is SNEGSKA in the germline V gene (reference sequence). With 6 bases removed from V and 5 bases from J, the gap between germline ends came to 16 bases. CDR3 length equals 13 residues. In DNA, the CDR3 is TGCAGTGCCGGGACACCAACACTATATGGCTACACCTTC. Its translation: CSAGTPTLYGYTF.

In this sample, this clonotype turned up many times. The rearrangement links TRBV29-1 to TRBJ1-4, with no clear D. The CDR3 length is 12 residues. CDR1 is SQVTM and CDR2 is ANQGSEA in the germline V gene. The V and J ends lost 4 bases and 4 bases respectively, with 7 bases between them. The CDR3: CSVGAYNEKLFF. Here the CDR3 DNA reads TGCAGCGTTGGGGCCTATAATGAAAAACTGTTTTTT.

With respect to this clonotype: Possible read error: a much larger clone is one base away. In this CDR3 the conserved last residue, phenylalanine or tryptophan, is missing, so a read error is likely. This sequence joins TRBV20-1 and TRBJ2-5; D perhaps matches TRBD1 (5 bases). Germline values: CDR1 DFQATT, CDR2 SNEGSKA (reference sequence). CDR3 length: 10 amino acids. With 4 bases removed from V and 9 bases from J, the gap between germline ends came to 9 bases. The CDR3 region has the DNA TGCAGTGCTACCCCAGGGCCCCAGTACTCC. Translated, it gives CSATPGPQYS.

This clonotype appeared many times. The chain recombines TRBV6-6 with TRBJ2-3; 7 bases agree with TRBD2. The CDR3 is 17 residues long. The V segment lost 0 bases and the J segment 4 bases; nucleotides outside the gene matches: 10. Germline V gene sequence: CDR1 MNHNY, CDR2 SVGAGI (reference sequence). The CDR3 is CASSYSSAGDGADTQYF. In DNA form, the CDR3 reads TGTGCCAGCAGTTACTCGTCTGCGGGAGATGGGGCAGATACGCAGTATTTT.

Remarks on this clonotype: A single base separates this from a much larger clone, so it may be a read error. CDR3 sequence (DNA): TGTGCCAGCAGTGAAGCGGGGGGAGTGAAACTGTTTTTT. Encoded protein: CASSEAGGVKLFF. This rearrangement joins TRBV6-1 to TRBJ1-4; TRBD1 might be the D (5 bases). In germline, CDR1 is MNHNS, CDR2 SASEGT. The V gene lost 0 bases and the J gene lost 11 bases, with 10 bases spanning the gap. The CDR3 loop spans 13 amino acids.

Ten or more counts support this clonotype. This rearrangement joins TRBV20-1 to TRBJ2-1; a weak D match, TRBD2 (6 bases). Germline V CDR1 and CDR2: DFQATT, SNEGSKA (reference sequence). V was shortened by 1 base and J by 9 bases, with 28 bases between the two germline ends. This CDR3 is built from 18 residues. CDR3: CSARGVISGLRLFGEQFF. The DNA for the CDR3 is TGCAGTGCTAGAGGGGTCATAAGCGGGCTAAGGCTTTTCGGTGAGCAGTTCTTC.

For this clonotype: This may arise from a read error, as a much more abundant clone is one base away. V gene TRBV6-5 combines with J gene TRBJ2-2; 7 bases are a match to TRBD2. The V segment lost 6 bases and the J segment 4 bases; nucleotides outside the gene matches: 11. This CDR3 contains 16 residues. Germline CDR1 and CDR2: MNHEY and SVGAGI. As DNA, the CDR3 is TGTGCCAGCAGGGCAAAGACTAGCAGAAGCACCGGGGAGCTGTTTTTT. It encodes CASRAKTSRSTGELFF.

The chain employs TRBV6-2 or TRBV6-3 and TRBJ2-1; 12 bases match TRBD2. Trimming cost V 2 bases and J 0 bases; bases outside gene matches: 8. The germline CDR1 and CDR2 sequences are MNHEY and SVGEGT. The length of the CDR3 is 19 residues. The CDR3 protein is CASSYPSTSGRSSYNEQFF. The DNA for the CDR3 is TGTGCCAGCAGTTACCCATCCACTAGCGGGAGGAGCTCCTACAATGAGCAGTTCTTC.

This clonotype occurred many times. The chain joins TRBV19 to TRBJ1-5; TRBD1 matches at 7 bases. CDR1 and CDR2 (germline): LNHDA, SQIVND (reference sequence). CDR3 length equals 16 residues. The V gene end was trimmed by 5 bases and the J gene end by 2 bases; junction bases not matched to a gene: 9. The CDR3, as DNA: TGTGCCAGTAGTCCCCTAGGACAGGTGGGCAATCAGCCCCAGCATTTT. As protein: CASSPLGQVGNQPQHF.

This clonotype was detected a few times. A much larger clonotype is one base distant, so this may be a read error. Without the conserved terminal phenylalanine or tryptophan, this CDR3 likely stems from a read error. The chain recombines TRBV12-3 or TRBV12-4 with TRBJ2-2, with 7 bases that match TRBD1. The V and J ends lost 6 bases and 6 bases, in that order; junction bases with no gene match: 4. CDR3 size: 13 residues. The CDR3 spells CASRDRAAGELFL. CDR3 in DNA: TGTGCCAGCAGAGACAGGGCCGCCGGGGAGCTGTTTCTT.

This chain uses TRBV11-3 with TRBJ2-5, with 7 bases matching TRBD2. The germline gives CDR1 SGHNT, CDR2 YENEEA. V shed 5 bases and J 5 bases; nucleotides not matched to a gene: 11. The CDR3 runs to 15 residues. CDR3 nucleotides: TGTGCCAGCAGCCTCCTGTCGACTAGCATTGAGACCCAGTACTTC. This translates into CASSLLSTSIETQYF.

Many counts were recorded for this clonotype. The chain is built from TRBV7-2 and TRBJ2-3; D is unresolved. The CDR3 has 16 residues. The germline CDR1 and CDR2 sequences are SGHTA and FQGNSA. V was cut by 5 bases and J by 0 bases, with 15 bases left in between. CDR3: CASSAYRVSSTDTQYF. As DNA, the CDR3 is TGTGCCAGCAGCGCGTACAGAGTATCTAGCACAGATACGCAGTATTTT. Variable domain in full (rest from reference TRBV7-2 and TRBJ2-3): GAGVSQSPSNKVTEKGKDVELRCDPISGHTALYWYRQSLGQGLEFLIYFQGNSAPDKSGLPSDRFSAERTGGSVSTLTIQRTQQEDSAVYLCASSAYRVSSTDTQYFGPGTRLTVL.

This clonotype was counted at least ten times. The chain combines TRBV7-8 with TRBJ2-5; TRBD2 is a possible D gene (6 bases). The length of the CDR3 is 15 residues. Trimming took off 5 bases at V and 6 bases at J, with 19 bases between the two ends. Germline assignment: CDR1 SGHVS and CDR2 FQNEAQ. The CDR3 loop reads CASSAGGTGRKTQYF. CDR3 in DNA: TGTGCCAGCAGCGCGGGCGGGACGGGGCGAAAGACCCAGTACTTC.

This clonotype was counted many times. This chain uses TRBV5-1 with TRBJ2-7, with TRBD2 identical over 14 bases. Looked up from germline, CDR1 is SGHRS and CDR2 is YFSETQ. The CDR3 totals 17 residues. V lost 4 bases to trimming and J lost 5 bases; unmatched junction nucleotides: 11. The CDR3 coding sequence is TGCGCCAGCAGCAAAACCGCCGGGACTAGCGGGAGTAACGAGCAGTACTTC. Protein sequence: CASSKTAGTSGSNEQYF.

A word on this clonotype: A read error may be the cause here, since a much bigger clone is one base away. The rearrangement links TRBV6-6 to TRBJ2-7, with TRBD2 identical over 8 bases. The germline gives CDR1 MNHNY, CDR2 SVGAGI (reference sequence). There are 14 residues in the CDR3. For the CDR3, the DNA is TGTGCCAGCAGTCACTCGACGGGAGGGTACGAGCAGTGCTTC. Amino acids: CASSHSTGGYEQCF.

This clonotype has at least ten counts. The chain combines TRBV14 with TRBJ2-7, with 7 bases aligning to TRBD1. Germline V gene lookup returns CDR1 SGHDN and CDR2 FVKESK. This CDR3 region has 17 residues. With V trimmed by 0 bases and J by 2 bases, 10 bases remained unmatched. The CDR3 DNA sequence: TGTGCCAGCAGCCAAGATATGCCTGGGACAGTTCCCTACGAGCAGTACTTC. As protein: CASSQDMPGTVPYEQYF. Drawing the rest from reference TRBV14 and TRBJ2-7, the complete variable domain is EAGVTQFPSHSVIEKGQTVTLRCDPISGHDNLYWYRRVMGKEIKFLLHFVKESKQDESGMPNNRFLAERTGGTYSTLKVQPAELEDSGVYFCASSQDMPGTVPYEQYFGPGTRLTVT.

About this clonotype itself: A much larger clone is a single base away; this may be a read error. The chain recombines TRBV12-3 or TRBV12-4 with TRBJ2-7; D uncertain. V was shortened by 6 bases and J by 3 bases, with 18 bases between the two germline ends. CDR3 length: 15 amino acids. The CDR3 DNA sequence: TGTGCCAGCAGACACCACGACTTAACAATCTACGAGCAGTACTTC. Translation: CASRHHDLTIYEQYF.

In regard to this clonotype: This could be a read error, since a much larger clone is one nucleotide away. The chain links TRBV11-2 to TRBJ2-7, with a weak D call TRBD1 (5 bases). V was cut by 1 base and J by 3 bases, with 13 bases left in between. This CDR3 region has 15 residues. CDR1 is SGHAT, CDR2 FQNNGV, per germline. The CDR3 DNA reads TGTGCCAGCAGCTTAGGAGCAGGGCCGGGCTACGAGCAGTACTTC. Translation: CASSLGAGPGYEQYF.

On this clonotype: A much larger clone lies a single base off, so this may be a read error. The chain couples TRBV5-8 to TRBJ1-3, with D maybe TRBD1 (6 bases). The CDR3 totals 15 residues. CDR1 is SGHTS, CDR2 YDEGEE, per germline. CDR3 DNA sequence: TGTGCCTGCAGCCAAATACAGGGTGCTGGAAACACCATATATTTT. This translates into CACSQIQGAGNTIYF.

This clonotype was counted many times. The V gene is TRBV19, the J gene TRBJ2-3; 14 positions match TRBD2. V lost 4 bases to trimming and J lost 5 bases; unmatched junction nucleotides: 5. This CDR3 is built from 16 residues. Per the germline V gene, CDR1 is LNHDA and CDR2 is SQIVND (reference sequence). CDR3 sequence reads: CASSKTSGRAVDTQYF. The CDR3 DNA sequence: TGTGCCAGTAGTAAGACTAGCGGGAGGGCAGTAGATACGCAGTATTTT.

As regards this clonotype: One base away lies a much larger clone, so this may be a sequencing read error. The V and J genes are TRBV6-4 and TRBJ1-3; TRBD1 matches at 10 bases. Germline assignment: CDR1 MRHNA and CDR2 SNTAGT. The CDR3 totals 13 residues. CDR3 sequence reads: CASTGGSGNTTYF. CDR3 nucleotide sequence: TGTGCGTCGACAGGGGGCTCTGGAAACACCACATATTTT.